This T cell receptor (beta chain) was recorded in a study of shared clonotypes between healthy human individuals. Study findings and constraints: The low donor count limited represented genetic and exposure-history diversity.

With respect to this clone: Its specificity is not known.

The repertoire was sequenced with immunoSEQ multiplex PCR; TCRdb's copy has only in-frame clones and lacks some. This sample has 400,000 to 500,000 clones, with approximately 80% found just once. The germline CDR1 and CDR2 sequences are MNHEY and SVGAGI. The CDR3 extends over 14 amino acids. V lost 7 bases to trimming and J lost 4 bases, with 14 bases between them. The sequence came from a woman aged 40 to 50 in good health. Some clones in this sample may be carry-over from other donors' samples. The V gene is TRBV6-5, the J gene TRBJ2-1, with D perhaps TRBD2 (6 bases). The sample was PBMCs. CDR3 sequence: CASTPGDPYNEQFF. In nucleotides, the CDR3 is TGTGCCAGCACTCCGGGAGACCCGTACAATGAGCAGTTCTTC.